These 18 T cell receptor delta chains share one sample of origin, sequenced in a study of Vδ1+ human thymocytes. Points from the study as a whole: Thymic TRG and TRD repertoires appeared highly polyclonal, with Gaussian CDR3 length distributions.

Their recognized antigens are unknown. The template was reverse-transcribed extracted RNA. The CDR3 regions were amplified by multiplex PCR from V-gene primers to a constant-region primer. TCRdb reapplied CATT to the multiplex PCR reads. The sample has around 60,000 delta-chain clones, about 14% seen once. Sequencing input: Vdelta1+ gamma-delta thymocytes from the thymus. Subset described: FACS-sorted CD3+ TCRalphabeta- TCRVdelta1+ TCRVdelta2- thymocytes. The receptors derive from a girl younger than two who had congenital heart surgery.

The V and J genes are TRDV1 and TRDJ1, with TRDD3 as a possible D gene (5 bases). This CDR3 spans 17 amino acids. Germline V gene lookup returns CDR1 TSWWSYY and CDR2 QGS. V lost 0 bases and J 2 bases, leaving 16 bases between the germline ends. The CDR3 protein is CALGELPTYTGTDKLIF. The CDR3 DNA sequence: TGTGCTCTTGGGGAACTTCCCACATATACTGGTACCGATAAACTCATCTTT.

This clone was detected a few times. Sequence at one end of the junction differs from germline and may be a read error. Other DNA sequences in the sample encode the same CDR3. The chain links TRAV29/DV5 to TRDJ1; 11 bases map to TRDD3. Germline loops: CDR1 NSMFDY, CDR2 ISSIKDK. CDR3 length: 19 residues. The CDR3 region is CAASDPYLGDTLYTDKLIF. The CDR3 DNA follows: TGTGCCGCAAGCGATCCTTACTTGGGGGATACGCTGTACACCGATAAACTCATCTTT.

This chain connects TRDV1 to TRDJ1, with 9 bases lining up with TRDD3. CDR1 and CDR2 from the germline V gene are TSWWSYY and QGS. The J segment lost 0 bases and the V segment lost 1 base, leaving 9 bases of the junction unmatched. The CDR3 is made up of 18 amino acids. CDR3 residues: CALGERQVLGEYTDKLIF. Written as DNA, the CDR3 is TGTGCTCTTGGGGAACGACAGGTACTGGGGGAGTACACCGATAAACTCATCTTT.

Details on this clone: This same CDR3 is encoded by further DNA sequences in the sample. The chain links TRDV1 to TRDJ1; D possibly corresponds to TRDD3 (6 bases). Germline V CDR1 and CDR2: TSWWSYY, QGS. The CDR3 sequence is 20 residues long. V lost 2 bases and J 3 bases, leaving 28 bases between the germline ends. The chain's CDR3 is CALGEGSLKGLGDFADKLIF. CDR3 sequence (DNA): TGTGCTCTTGGGGAAGGATCCCTCAAGGGACTGGGAGATTTCGCCGATAAACTCATCTTT.

This chain joins TRDV2 and TRDJ1, with TRDD3 matching 9 bases. Looked up from germline, CDR1 is GEAIGNYY and CDR2 is EKD. Trimming took 0 bases from V and 1 from J; bases not matched to a gene: 20. The CDR3 spans 21 residues. This CDR3 reads CACDTPYWGTQGSAGTDKLIF. The CDR3 region has the DNA TGTGCCTGTGACACCCCTTACTGGGGGACCCAAGGTTCCGCCGGCACCGATAAACTCATCTTT.

This rearrangement joins TRDV1 to TRDJ1; D is undetermined. Trimming left V 4 bases short and J 4 bases short, with 37 bases between. Per germline, CDR1 TSWWSYY and CDR2 QGS. This CDR3 comprises 22 residues. The CDR3 loop is CALGVLISHIYRPRGMSDKLIF. For the CDR3, the DNA is TGTGCTCTTGGGGTATTAATTTCCCACATTTACCGGCCCCGTGGAATGAGCGATAAACTCATCTTT.

This clone was seen a handful of times. The chain recombines TRDV1 with TRDJ1; 9 nucleotides align to TRDD3. The germline V gene encodes CDR1 TSWWSYY and CDR2 QGS. This CDR3 spans 21 amino acids. V lost 0 bases to trimming and J lost 6 bases; unmatched junction nucleotides: 23. The CDR3 DNA reads TGTGCTCTTGGGGAACTAGGCCCGGACGCCGATTTTTACTGGGGGACGTATAAACTCATCTTT. It specifies CALGELGPDADFYWGTYKLIF.

This rearrangement joins TRDV1 to TRDJ1; 7 bases are a match to TRDD3. The CDR3 has 27 residues. The germline CDR1 and CDR2 sequences are TSWWSYY and QGS. After removal of 3 bases from V and 0 bases from J, the junction contained 40 bases not matched to a gene. CDR3 region: CALGDRLSLLTGVSRLPRRSYTDKLIF. CDR3 DNA: TGTGCTCTTGGGGACCGTCTTTCCCTCCTCACTGGGGTATCCAGGCTACCCCGGCGGTCGTACACCGATAAACTCATCTTT.

The rearrangement joins TRDV1 to TRDJ1; 11 nucleotides line up with TRDD3. The germline CDR1 and CDR2 sequences are TSWWSYY and QGS. With V trimmed by 5 bases and J by 6 bases, 26 bases remained unmatched. The CDR3 sequence is 21 residues long. CDR3 in DNA: TGTGCTCTTGGGTCCCGGCCCTCCTACCGACTGGGGGATAAGGTTTCCTATAAACTCATCTTT. Protein sequence: CALGSRPSYRLGDKVSYKLIF.

The J gene is TRDJ1, the V gene TRDV1; 11 bases line up with TRDD3. The CDR3 runs to 21 residues. Trimming at V came to 1 base and at J to 0 bases, leaving 16 bases not matched to a gene. The germline V gene encodes CDR1 TSWWSYY and CDR2 QGS. CDR3 DNA: TGTGCTCTTGGGGAACATCCCTACGGCGGGCTGGGGGATACTGACACCGATAAACTCATCTTT. It specifies CALGEHPYGGLGDTDTDKLIF.

The rearrangement links TRDV1 to TRDJ1; D may be TRDD2 (6 bases). This CDR3 has 19 residues. The V and J ends lost 2 bases and 8 bases respectively, with 30 bases between them. Germline CDR1 reads TSWWSYY; CDR2 reads QGS. The CDR3 coding sequence is TGTGCTCTTGGGGAAAATCACCTTCCGTTGTTGGTGACCGTACCAAAACTCATCTTT. It encodes CALGENHLPLLVTVPKLIF.

V is TRDV1 and J is TRDJ1; 11 bases are shared with TRDD3. Trimming removed 0 bases from V and 0 bases from J; junction bases left unmatched: 21. The V gene's germline CDR1 is TSWWSYY and CDR2 QGS. This CDR3 has 23 residues. The CDR3: CALGELSPPPSTYWGINTDKLIF. The CDR3 nucleotides read TGTGCTCTTGGGGAACTATCCCCTCCTCCCTCCACGTACTGGGGGATAAACACCGATAAACTCATCTTT.

V usage is TRDV1 and J usage is TRDJ1; 10 bases are a match to TRDD3. V was clipped by 9 bases and J by 4 bases; unmatched bases: 14. The CDR3 is 16 residues long. CDR1 and CDR2 (germline): TSWWSYY, QGS. CDR3 in amino acids: CALIGWGITLDDKLIF. DNA for the CDR3: TGTGCTCTCATTGGCTGGGGGATAACGCTCGACGATAAACTCATCTTT.

The J gene is TRDJ1, the V gene TRDV1; 8 nucleotides line up with TRDD3. The CDR3 consists of 20 residues. CDR1 and CDR2 from the germline V gene are TSWWSYY and QGS. V lost 1 base and J lost 7; bases outside the gene matches: 23. DNA for the CDR3: TGTGCTCTTGGGGAACCGGTTCCGCCCGTGGGTAAACTGGGGGGCGGTAAACTCATCTTT. Encoded protein: CALGEPVPPVGKLGGGKLIF.

This clone showed up just a few times. This sequence joins TRDV1 and TRDJ1; TRDD3 aligns across 7 bases. The V and J ends lost 1 base and 0 bases, in that order; junction bases with no gene match: 5. This CDR3 comprises 16 residues. Per germline, CDR1 TSWWSYY and CDR2 QGS. The DNA of the CDR3 is TGTGCTCTTGGGGAACACTGGGGTAATAACACCGATAAACTCATCTTT. This codes for CALGEHWGNNTDKLIF.

V usage is TRDV2 and J usage is TRDJ1, with D possibly matching TRDD3 (5 bases). CDR1 and CDR2 (germline): GEAIGNYY, EKD. V lost 4 bases and J lost 3, with 11 bases in between. The CDR3 is made up of 13 amino acids. The CDR3 protein is CACEVLGPDKLIF. The CDR3 bases are TGTGCCTGTGAAGTTCTGGGCCCCGATAAACTCATCTTT.

Concerning this clone: The same CDR3 can be traced to other DNA sequences in this sample. The gene calls are TRDV1 and TRDJ1; no clear D. The CDR3 consists of 13 residues. Germline V gives CDR1 TSWWSYY, CDR2 QGS. Between the trimmed V and J ends, which lost 0 bases and 1 base, there was a span of 3 bases. The CDR3 reads CALGELGTDKLIF. For the CDR3, the DNA is TGTGCTCTTGGGGAACTAGGCACCGATAAACTCATCTTT.

This clone was picked up a small number of times. V and J are TRDV1 and TRDJ1; 7 nucleotides line up with TRDD2. V dropped 0 bases and J dropped 0; count of bases not matched to a gene: 28. The germline V gene has CDR1 TSWWSYY and CDR2 QGS. The CDR3 runs 24 residues. CDR3 in DNA: TGTGCTCTTGGGGAACTCTTCCTAAGGGGAGGTCAAAACTATACAGGCCCGTACACCGATAAACTCATCTTT. Translation: CALGELFLRGGQNYTGPYTDKLIF.